Listed here is a single TCR beta chain. From RNA transcripts, TCR beta CDR3 regions were amplified. The study used the HTBI primer set for a first-round RT-PCR of the TCR CDR3. TCRdb processed the multiplex PCR reads anew with MiXCR; each CDR3 protein has one entry. Of fewer than 400,000 distinct CDR3 sequences in the sample, around a sixth were seen once. The sample is drawn from a study of T cells in Graves' hyperthyroidism and ophthalmopathy. At the level of the study: Blood was drawn when the patient was first diagnosed and still untreated.

It was considered stable Graves' hyperthyroidism when ophthalmopathy did not progress within 18 months. The diagnoses drew upon clinical symptoms, serum thyroxine and TRAb, thyroid ultrasound and orbital computed tomography. An approximately 9.8 ml volume of fresh peripheral blood provided the PBMCs. This CDR3 contains 12 residues. The V end was cut by 5 bases, the J end by 7 bases, with 9 bases between. Germline V lookup: CDR1 LGHDT, CDR2 YNNKEL (reference sequence). Sequenced material: blood. The rearrangement uses TRBV3-1 and TRBJ2-1; either TRBD1 or TRBD2 may fit D (5 bases each). This TCR came from a man in his thirties or forties with Graves' hyperthyroidism. As DNA, the CDR3 is TGTGCCAGCAGCTCCGGGGCAAATGAGCAGTTCTTC. Amino acid sequence: CASSSGANEQFF.